This entry describes one TCR beta chain. This clone has a handful of counts. It has no known antigen specificity. No base-level quality is on record; no much larger clone is a single base apart. This entry belongs to a study of beta chain features in type 1 diabetes (dated by TCRdb to 2017 to 2018). At the level of the whole study: Mean age, gender distribution, total cell number and subset yield were not different between patients and healthy donors. A total of 107,917,701 sorted cells were examined across all samples, and the number of cells per subset was strongly correlated with RNA yield. In the study, recently diagnosed type 1 diabetes patients and matched healthy donors were compared on the TCRB repertoires of their sorted circulating CD4+ T cell subsets. Regulatory and stem cell-like memory subsets were obtained from only 8 patients and about 8 healthy donors, while naive and central memory subsets were obtained from all 30 or so donors. Study-level results and caveats: The naive, central memory and regulatory TCRB repertoires appeared to resemble one another more closely among patients than among healthy donors. Shorter templates might have been favored by PCR, but patient and control samples were amplified and corrected together, so both groups would have been affected equally by any skew. Because the HLA sub-analyses included only small numbers of individuals, any influence of HLA type on TCRB rearrangement was left unresolved. Because cDNA rather than genomic DNA was sequenced, highly expressing activated cells could have been over-represented, although no difference in activation and CD3 levels was found between groups. Fewer insertions and more nucleotide deletions at VDJ recombination sites were observed in patients with type 1 diabetes, implying thymic rearrangement abnormalities. In all four CD4+ subsets, TCRB CDR3 length was moderately but significantly shorter in type 1 diabetes patients.

All of the isolated RNA was reverse transcribed with the High Capacity cDNA Reverse Transcription Kit, so expressed TCRB transcripts were sequenced. Deep immunoSEQ sequencing was applied to naive, central memory and regulatory T cell samples, giving an average of around 4 million total reads per sample. Sorted cells were lysed in RLT buffer, and RNA was extracted using DNase-treated RNeasy Micro or Mini kits according to cell number. To prevent cross-contamination, every cell subset was processed on its own, while patient and healthy donor samples were processed together. TCRB sequences were amplified from cDNA with the immunoSEQ multiplex PCR, producing 87-bp fragments spanning the CDR3 region. Amplicons were sequenced on the Illumina HiSeq platform. In the authors' own workflow: PCR bias was computationally corrected using synthetic template baselines, reads within Hamming distance 2 were collapsed, and singletons that could not be merged were discarded. Reads were aligned against IMGT to assign V, D and J genes, CDR3 length and insertions or deletions at six rearrangement sites. Within each subset, clonotype counts were normalized to sorted cell number, after which true diversity and Gini coefficients were computed with the tcR R package. The overlap coefficient, calculated on TCRB nucleotide sequences, was used to quantify repertoire sharing. Out-of-frame TCRB sequences from naive cells were analyzed as a proxy for the pre-selection repertoire. TCRdb holds this immuneACCESS table with in-frame rearrangements only. Some clones are missing; in checked studies, unresolved V genes explain under half, and the rest has no known cause. V and J calls and clone size are copied from that table; D and trimming were computed from the DNA. Recorded for this sample are about 650,000 clones; approximately 13% of them occurred a single time. Around 0.12% of the sample is held by the ten biggest clonotypes.

From the cysteine through the phenylalanine, the CDR3 covers 16 amino acids. This entry keeps only the CDR3 DNA: 48 bases, framed from base 1. Compared with germline, V lacks 4 bases and J lacks 7 bases; bases without a gene match: 11. Reading the germline V gene (reference sequence) gives CDR1 MNHEY and CDR2 SMNVEV. Each donor gave one peripheral blood draw, about 110 mL on average, collected into heparinised tubes. A BD FACSAria II was used to sort naive, central memory, regulatory and stem cell-like memory CD4+ T cells with a panel that included CD45RO, CCR7, CD25, CD127, CD95 and CD27. Every sorted population had a purity above 98%. PBMCs were separated immediately by Lymphoprep density gradient centrifugation and were stained directly, without being cultured. So that batch effects would be minimized, each experiment stained and sorted samples in pairs, pairing one healthy donor with one patient.

The source of this sequence is a man younger than 45 with type 1 diabetes. What was sequenced was naive CD4+ T cells from blood. What this sample's cell subset or site label stands for: true naive CD4+ T cells. In this chain, TRBV27 is recombined with TRBJ2-1, with 9 bases aligning to TRBD2. The nucleotide sequence is TGTGCCAGCAGTTCACAACCGCCGGGACTAGCTAATGAGCAGTTCTTC. The translation is CASSSQPPGLANEQFF.